A single T cell receptor beta chain is shown here with its context. Its antigen is currently unknown. The V gene end was trimmed by 5 bases and the J gene end by 8 bases; junction bases not matched to a gene: 14. Looked up from germline, CDR1 is SGHVS and CDR2 is FNYEAQ. This CDR3 spans 16 amino acids. The entry originates in a study of graft-versus-host responses after intestinal transplantation. Study-level background: Transplants given to recipients were multivisceral, liver-intestinal, or isolated intestinal. All of the recipients had induction that used anti-thymocyte globulin, then tacrolimus and steroids for about 3 years.

Data came from immunoSEQ multiplex PCR; TCRdb stores just in-frame clones and leaves some out. The sample holds tens of thousands of clones; about 90% are singletons and the top ten take about 1.3%. The source was unstimulated CD8+ T cells sorted from spleen or lymph node cells, collected before intestinal transplant. The chain carries TRBV7-6 and TRBJ1-5; 8 bases map to TRBD1. The source of this sequence is a human donor who received an intestinal transplant. The CDR3: CASSPQDREFREPQHF. The CDR3 bases are TGTGCCAGCAGCCCTCAGGACAGGGAATTTAGGGAGCCCCAGCATTTT.